This T cell receptor beta chain derives from a study of identical twins. Study results and caveats: The more abundant beta clonotypes in cord blood had fewer insertions, and memory repertoires did not show this. Cross-sectional statistical analysis, not tracking of the same donors, underpinned the conclusions. Out-of-frame alpha sequences shared by twins were enriched for low generation probability.

Trimming took 4 bases from V and 7 from J, leaving 11 bases between them. The germline gives CDR1 MNHEY, CDR2 SMNVEV (reference sequence). The CDR3 loop spans 12 amino acids. TCRdb ran MiXCR on the 5' RACE reads and lists one entry per CDR3 protein. Here the sample spans about 700,000 distinct CDR3 sequences, about 9.4% being singletons. With regard to this clonotype: What it binds is unknown.

The same specimen was also included in a second study, on yellow fever vaccine responses in identical twins. This second study says: Reportedly, the response of twins' T cells to the vaccine seemed partly convergent, partly personalized.

The receptor's source is a young woman in good health. The rearrangement joins TRBV27 to TRBJ2-7; possibly TRBD1 or TRBD2 for D (5 bases each). Sequenced material: PBMCs. In nucleotides, the CDR3 is TGTGCCAGCAGTTGGGGGAACAGGGAGCAGTACTTC. It encodes CASSWGNREQYF.